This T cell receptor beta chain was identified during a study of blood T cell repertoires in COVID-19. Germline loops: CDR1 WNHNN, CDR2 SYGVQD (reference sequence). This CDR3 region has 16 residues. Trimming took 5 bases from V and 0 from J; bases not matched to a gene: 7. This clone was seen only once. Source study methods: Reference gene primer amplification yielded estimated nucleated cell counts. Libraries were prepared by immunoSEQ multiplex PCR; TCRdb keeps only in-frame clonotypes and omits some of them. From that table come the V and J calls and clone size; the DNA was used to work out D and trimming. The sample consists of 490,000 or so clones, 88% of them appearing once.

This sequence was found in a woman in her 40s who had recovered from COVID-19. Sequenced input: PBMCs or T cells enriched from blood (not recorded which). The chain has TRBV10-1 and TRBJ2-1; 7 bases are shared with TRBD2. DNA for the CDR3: TGCGCCAGCAGTACACTAGCGTCGAGCTCCTACAATGAGCAGTTCTTC. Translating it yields CASSTLASSSYNEQFF.